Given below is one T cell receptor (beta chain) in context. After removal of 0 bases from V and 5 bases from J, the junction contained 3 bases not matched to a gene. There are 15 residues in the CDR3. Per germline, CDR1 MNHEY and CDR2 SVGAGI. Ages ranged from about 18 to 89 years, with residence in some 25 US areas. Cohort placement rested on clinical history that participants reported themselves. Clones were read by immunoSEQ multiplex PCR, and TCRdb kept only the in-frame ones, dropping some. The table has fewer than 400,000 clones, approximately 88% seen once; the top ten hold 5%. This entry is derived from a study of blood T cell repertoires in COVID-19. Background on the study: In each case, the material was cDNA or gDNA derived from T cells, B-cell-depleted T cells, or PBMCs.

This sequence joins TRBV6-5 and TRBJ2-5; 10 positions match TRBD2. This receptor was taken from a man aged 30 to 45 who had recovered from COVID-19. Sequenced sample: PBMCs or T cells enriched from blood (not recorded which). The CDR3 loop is CASSYSLAGGETQYF. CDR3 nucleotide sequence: TGTGCCAGCAGTTACTCTTTAGCGGGGGGCGAGACCCAGTACTTC.